These 10 T cell receptor beta chains share one sample of origin, sequenced in a study of a mutant IDH1 vaccine in newly diagnosed glioma. The sample's time point: baseline, week 1 (first vaccination visit). Stated treatment: pre-vaccination baseline after standard-of-care therapy. Clones were sequenced by immunoSEQ multiplex PCR, and TCRdb holds only the in-frame ones, with some missing. The sample shows roughly 71,000 clones, about 86% of them seen only once. The material sequenced was PBMCs, taken from a glioma patient treated with radiotherapy, temozolomide or both. Every receptor here comes from a man aged 30-40 years with glioma.

The chain has TRBV25-1 and TRBJ1-2; 7 bases are a match to TRBD1. V gave up 4 bases and J gave up 5 bases; unmatched junction bases: 7. The CDR3 consists of 14 residues. Germline CDR1 is MGHDK and CDR2 is SYGVNS. In DNA form, the CDR3 reads TGTGCCAGCAGTGGTACAGGGGTAGGGTATGGCTACACCTTC. It specifies CASSGTGVGYGYTF.

The gene calls are TRBV5-1 and TRBJ1-3, with D maybe TRBD1 (5 bases). The V gene's germline CDR1 is SGHRS and CDR2 YFSETQ. With 0 bases removed from V and 2 bases from J, the gap between germline ends came to 9 bases. The CDR3 contains 15 residues. The CDR3 here is CASSLGSGAGNTIYF. CDR3 sequence (DNA): TGCGCCAGCAGCTTGGGGTCGGGGGCTGGAAACACCATATATTTT.

The chain combines TRBV13 with TRBJ1-1, with 7 bases matching TRBD1. This CDR3 region has 14 residues. Germline assignment: CDR1 PRHDT and CDR2 FYEKMQ (reference sequence). V was pared by 5 bases and J by 6 bases, with 9 bases of the junction left unmatched. Written as DNA, the CDR3 is TGTGCCAGCAGCACCCGGACAGGCCTATCTGAAGCTTTCTTT. This sequence encodes CASSTRTGLSEAFF.

CDR3 amino acids: CASSPGFGSEHEQFF. CDR3 DNA: TGTGCCAGCAGCCCCGGGTTTGGTAGCGAGCATGAGCAGTTCTTC. The chain links TRBV11-2 to TRBJ2-1, with a weak D call TRBD2 (5 bases). With 5 bases removed from V and 8 bases from J, the gap between germline ends came to 19 bases. Looked up from germline, CDR1 is SGHAT and CDR2 is FQNNGV. There are 15 residues in the CDR3. The full variable domain, rest sourced from reference TRBV11-2 and TRBJ2-1, is EAGVAQSPRYKIIEKRQSVAFWCNPISGHATLYWYQQILGQGPKLLIQFQNNGVVDDSQLPKDRFSAERLKGVDSTLKIQPAKLEDSAVYLCASSPGFGSEHEQFFGPGTRLTVL.

The genes are TRBV5-5 and TRBJ1-1, with a possible D match to TRBD1 (5 bases). V shed 3 bases and J shed 8 bases, with 23 bases lying between them. The CDR3 contains 16 residues. The germline V gene encodes CDR1 SGHKS and CDR2 YYEKEE (reference sequence). The CDR3 reads CASSSGISVFGAEAFF. The CDR3 DNA reads as TGTGCCAGCAGCTCCGGGATATCCGTTTTTGGGGCCGAAGCTTTCTTT.

The chain has TRBV6-1 and TRBJ1-4; D remains unclear. V was clipped by 1 base and J by 0 bases, with 3 bases between them. The germline V gene encodes CDR1 MNHNS and CDR2 SASEGT. The CDR3 is made up of 14 amino acids. The chain's CDR3 is CASSEGSTNEKLFF. The CDR3 region has the DNA TGTGCCAGCAGTGAAGGATCAACTAATGAAAAACTGTTTTTT.

This clone appeared once. This chain connects TRBV7-9 to TRBJ1-2; D is unclear. Germline CDR1 and CDR2: SEHNR and FQNEAQ (reference sequence). The V end lost 0 bases, the J end lost 1 base, and 9 bases lay between the germline ends. The CDR3 runs 15 residues. The CDR3 reads CASSLATSSNYGYTF. In nucleotides, the CDR3 is TGTGCCAGCAGCTTAGCCACCTCAAGTAACTATGGCTACACCTTC.

This sequence joins TRBV19 and TRBJ2-5; TRBD2 aligns across 10 bases. Trimming took 4 bases from V and 4 from J; bases not matched to a gene: 9. Germline V lookup: CDR1 LNHDA, CDR2 SQIVND (reference sequence). The CDR3 totals 16 residues. The CDR3 DNA reads as TGTGCCAGTAGTACCTCAGTAGCGGGGGGTAGAGAGACCCAGTACTTC. Residues: CASSTSVAGGRETQYF.

This clone was seen a single time. The chain uses TRBV28 and TRBJ2-7; 9 nucleotides match TRBD1. Germline V gene data show CDR1 as MDHEN and CDR2 as SYDVKM. This CDR3 has 15 amino acids. The V segment lost 7 bases and the J segment 2 bases; nucleotides outside the gene matches: 9. This CDR3 reads CASTLGDRATYEQYF. CDR3 in DNA: TGTGCCAGCACCCTGGGGGACAGGGCAACCTACGAGCAGTACTTC.

The CDR3 loop reads CASSTPGISEKLFF. The CDR3 nucleotides are TGCGCCAGCAGCACCCCAGGGATTAGTGAAAAACTGTTTTTT. V is TRBV4-1 and J is TRBJ1-4; D might be TRBD1 (5 bases). The germline V gene has CDR1 MGHRA and CDR2 YSYEKL. The V and J ends lost 5 bases and 7 bases respectively, with 14 bases between them. This CDR3 region has 14 residues.